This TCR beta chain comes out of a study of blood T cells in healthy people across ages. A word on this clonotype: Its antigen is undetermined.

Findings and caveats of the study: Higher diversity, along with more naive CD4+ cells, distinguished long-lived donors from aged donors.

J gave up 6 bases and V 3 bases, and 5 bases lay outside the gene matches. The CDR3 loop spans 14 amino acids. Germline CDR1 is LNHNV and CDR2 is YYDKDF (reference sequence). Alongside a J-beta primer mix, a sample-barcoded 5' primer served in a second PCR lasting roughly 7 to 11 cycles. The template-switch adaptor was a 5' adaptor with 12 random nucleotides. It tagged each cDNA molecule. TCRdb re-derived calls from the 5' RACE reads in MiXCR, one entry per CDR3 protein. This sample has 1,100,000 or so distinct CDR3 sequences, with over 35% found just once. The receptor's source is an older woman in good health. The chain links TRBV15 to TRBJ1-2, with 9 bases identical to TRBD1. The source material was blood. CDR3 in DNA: TGTGCCACCAGCAGGGGACAGGGCGGAAATGGCTACACCTTC. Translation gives CATSRGQGGNGYTF.